This T cell receptor beta chain was captured in a study of siplizumab effects on memory and regulatory T cells. Study results and caveats: Naive T cells were seen as more diverse than memory cells and as major alloresponse contributors. With siplizumab, cumulative frequency of CD4+ memory-derived alloreactive sequences dropped significantly. Proliferating Tregs taken from siplizumab cultures were not shown to have a confirmed suppressive function.

A word on this clone: Its antigen is undetermined.

Some 99,000 TCR templates were measured in each sample. This table comes from immunoSEQ multiplex PCR, and its TCRdb copy is limited to in-frame clones, with some not included. The sample holds fewer than 100,000 clones, approximately 95% seen once. This CDR3 spans 15 amino acids. V trimming: 6 bases; J trimming: 7 bases; junction bases outside the gene matches: 11. The germline gives CDR1 SNHLY, CDR2 FYNNEI. V gene TRBV2 combines with J gene TRBJ2-7; 11 bases match TRBD2. The sample consisted of CD8+ T cells sorted from blood. This sequence was found in a human donor in good health. The DNA of the CDR3 is TGTGCCAGCAGCCAGGGACTAGCGGACATCCGGGAGCAGTACTTC. Encoded protein: CASSQGLADIREQYF.